The clone carrying this T cell receptor beta chain was seen at least ten times. The data stem from a study of response to subunit inactivated influenza vaccine. This CDR3 region has 16 residues. V was shortened by 4 bases and J by 3 bases, with 16 bases between the two germline ends. Germline assignment: CDR1 SEHNR and CDR2 FQNEAQ (reference sequence). One entry per CDR3 protein results from TCRdb running MiXCR on the RT-PCR reads. The data hold about 310,000 distinct CDR3 sequences, with roughly 22% observed a single time. The chain uses TRBV7-9 and TRBJ2-1; D remains ambiguous. The TCR originated in a man between 50 and 70 years old who received an inactivated influenza vaccine. Material: PBMCs from blood, obtained less than 22 months after vaccination. The CDR3 DNA reads TGTGCCAGCAGCTCCGCGGAGCGATATGGCTACAATGAGCAGTTCTTC. Protein: CASSSAERYGYNEQFF.